The 18 T cell receptor beta chains in this list originate from one sample, sequenced in a study of cytotoxic CD8 clonotypes in ibrutinib-treated CLL (dated by TCRdb to the early 2020s). Libraries were made using the immunoSEQ multiplex PCR assay. TCRdb mirrors the immuneACCESS table, restricted to in-frame sequences. Some clones are absent from its copies; in checked studies, under half trace to an unresolved V gene, and the reason for the others is unknown. In this sample the table shows a few thousand clones, approximately 71% of which occur a single time. The ten largest account for about 41% of the sample. The specimen was PBMCs, collected before ibrutinib treatment. The source is a human donor with chronic lymphocytic leukemia.

A few counts support this clone. V is TRBV7-9 and J is TRBJ2-7; D may be TRBD1 or TRBD2 (5 bases each). Germline loops: CDR1 SEHNR, CDR2 FQNEAQ (reference sequence). The CDR3 consists of 15 residues. V lost 4 bases to trimming and J lost 3 bases, with 16 bases between them. The CDR3 loop reads CASSYGTQNDYEQYF. DNA of the CDR3: TGTGCCAGCAGCTATGGGACCCAGAATGACTACGAGCAGTACTTC.

This clone was seen just once. The chain has TRBV7-2 and TRBJ1-4; no clear D. The CDR3 is 13 residues long. Germline values: CDR1 SGHTA, CDR2 FQGNSA. Trimming removed 6 bases from V and 7 bases from J, with 12 bases in between. This CDR3 reads CASRQPPSEKLFF. In nucleotides, the CDR3 is TGTGCCAGCAGGCAGCCCCCCAGTGAAAAACTGTTTTTT. Using reference TRBV7-2 and TRBJ1-4 for the parts outside the CDR3, the full variable domain is GAGVSQSPSNKVTEKGKDVELRCDPISGHTALYWYRQSLGQGLEFLIYFQGNSAPDKSGLPSDRFSAERTGGSVSTLTIQRTQQEDSAVYLCASRQPPSEKLFFGSGTQLSVL.

The V and J genes are TRBV27 and TRBJ2-4; D is possibly TRBD1 (6 bases). Trimming stripped 2 bases from V and 7 bases from J, with 6 bases between. This CDR3 contains 12 residues. Germline assignment: CDR1 MNHEY and CDR2 SMNVEV (reference sequence). CDR3 bases: TGTGCCAGCAGTTTAACAGGGAACATTCAGTACTTC. As protein: CASSLTGNIQYF.

In its sample, this clone was seen once. The rearrangement joins TRBV5-4 to TRBJ1-2; no clear D. The CDR3 length is 16 residues. Looked up from germline, CDR1 is SGHNT and CDR2 is YYREEE (reference sequence). The V end lost 0 bases, the J end lost 1 base, and 13 bases lay between the germline ends. As DNA, the CDR3 is TGTGCCAGCAGCTTGGATGGACTCCCATTTAACTATGGCTACACCTTC. Protein: CASSLDGLPFNYGYTF.

This chain uses TRBV10-3 with TRBJ1-5, with a tentative D call TRBD1 (5 bases). The CDR3 has 14 residues. The germline V and J ends were trimmed by 10 bases and 7 bases, with 20 bases remaining between them. CDR1 is ENHRY, CDR2 SYGVKD, per germline. Here the CDR3 DNA reads TGTGCCACTCTCAGGGACCCCAAGGACCAGCCCCAGCATTTT. Encoded protein: CATLRDPKDQPQHF.

This clone occurred a few times. V usage is TRBV2 and J usage is TRBJ1-2; TRBD1 agrees at 8 bases. In germline, CDR1 is SNHLY, CDR2 FYNNEI. Trimming removed 6 bases from V and 4 bases from J; junction bases left unmatched: 13. This CDR3 has 16 residues. CDR3 protein: CASRDALTGGLYGYTF. The CDR3 DNA sequence: TGTGCCAGCAGGGACGCACTAACAGGGGGTCTCTATGGCTACACCTTC.

Remarks on this clone: The sample holds other DNA sequences that translate to the same CDR3. The genes are TRBV19 and TRBJ1-1, with D uncertain. This CDR3 spans 13 amino acids. Germline CDR1 LNHDA, CDR2 SQIVND (reference sequence). The germline V and J ends were trimmed by 3 bases and 0 bases, with 5 bases remaining between them. In DNA, the CDR3 is TGTGCCAGTAGTATTAGCGTGAACACTGAAGCTTTCTTT. This sequence encodes CASSISVNTEAFF.

This clone was observed a few times. The chain combines TRBV2 with TRBJ1-4; no clear D. Germline lookup yields CDR1 SNHLY and CDR2 FYNNEI. V lost 7 bases and J 8 bases, leaving 14 bases between the germline ends. The CDR3 is 13 residues long. The CDR3 DNA sequence: TGTGCCAGCATCGACACGGGGTTCGAAAAACTGTTTTTT. This encodes CASIDTGFEKLFF.

About this clone: At one end, the junction sequence differs from germline, possibly due to a read error. V and J are TRBV7-7 and TRBJ2-6, with 7 nucleotides matching TRBD2. Germline V gives CDR1 SSHAT, CDR2 FNYEAQ (reference sequence). This CDR3 has 18 amino acids. CDR3 in amino acids: CASSGRDKCHKSGQRPDF. CDR3 coding DNA: TGTGCCAGCAGCGGGAGGGATAAGTGCCACAAGTCGGGCCAACGTCCTGATTTC.

This clone was observed a handful of times. The CDR3 is CASSLALGEYGYTF. The CDR3 nucleotides read TGCGCCAGCAGCTTGGCCCTGGGAGAGTATGGCTACACCTTC. The genes are TRBV5-1 and TRBJ1-2; D is unresolved. Germline V lookup: CDR1 SGHRS, CDR2 YFSETQ. The CDR3 runs 14 residues. V lost 0 bases and J lost 5, with 11 bases in between. The variable domain in full, with the rest retrieved from reference TRBV5-1 and TRBJ1-2, is KAGVTQTPRYLIKTRGQQVTLSCSPISGHRSVSWYQQTPGQGLQFLFEYFSETQRNKGNFPGRFSGRQFSNSRSEMNVSTLELGDSALYLCASSLALGEYGYTFGSGTRLTVV.

This clone was picked up one time. V gene TRBV7-9 combines with J gene TRBJ1-5; D possibly corresponds to TRBD1 (5 bases). Germline lookup yields CDR1 SEHNR and CDR2 FQNEAQ (reference sequence). V was trimmed by 5 bases and J by 1 base, leaving 6 bases between them. The CDR3 loop spans 13 amino acids. DNA for the CDR3: TGTGCCAGCAGCGGGGACAGCAATCAGCCCCAGCATTTT. It is translated as CASSGDSNQPQHF.

The gene calls are TRBV7-3 and TRBJ2-1; D is undetermined. Trimming removed 5 bases at V and 4 bases at J, with 9 bases between. CDR1 is SGHTA and CDR2 is FQGTGA in the germline V gene. This CDR3 comprises 13 residues. The CDR3 DNA reads TGTGCCAGCAGCCGCAATGAATACAATGAGCAGTTCTTC. It specifies CASSRNEYNEQFF.

This sequence joins TRBV4-3 and TRBJ1-1; D remains ambiguous. The CDR3 has 13 amino acids. CDR1 and CDR2 (germline): LGHNA, YSLEER. Trimming left V 0 bases short and J 5 bases short, with 7 bases between. The CDR3 sequence: CASSQDGGTEAFF. CDR3 nucleotides: TGCGCCAGCAGCCAAGACGGAGGGACTGAAGCTTTCTTT.

The V call is TRBV7-6, the J call TRBJ2-5; no clear D gene. The CDR3 sequence is 14 residues long. CDR1 and CDR2 (germline): SGHVS, FNYEAQ. Trimming pared 1 base from V and 5 bases from J, leaving 11 bases between. CDR3 amino acids: CASSLGPESETQYF. The CDR3 region has the DNA TGTGCCAGCAGCTTAGGACCCGAGTCGGAGACCCAGTACTTC.

The V call is TRBV6-1, the J call TRBJ2-1, with D unresolved. Trimming removed 0 bases from V and 12 bases from J, with 9 bases in between. The V gene's germline CDR1 is MNHNS and CDR2 SASEGT. The CDR3 is made up of 12 amino acids. The CDR3 DNA reads as TGTGCCAGCAGTGAAGCGGGCGATAGGCAGTTCTTC. Its protein is CASSEAGDRQFF.

The rearrangement links TRBV5-6 to TRBJ2-3; unclear D gene. V shed 2 bases and J shed 1 base, with 11 bases lying between them. The CDR3 consists of 15 residues. In germline, CDR1 is SGHDT, CDR2 YYEEEE. In DNA, the CDR3 is TGTGCCAGCAGCTTAGCGCTTGCGGGCACAGATACGCAGTATTTT. Its translation: CASSLALAGTDTQYF.

This rearrangement joins TRBV7-8 to TRBJ1-6; D perhaps matches TRBD1 (6 bases). CDR1 and CDR2 from the germline V gene are SGHVS and FQNEAQ. This CDR3 has 13 amino acids. Between the trimmed V and J ends, which lost 5 bases and 8 bases, there was a span of 10 bases. For the CDR3, the DNA is TGTGCCAGCAGCCTCAGGGGAGATTCACCCCTCCACTTT. Translation: CASSLRGDSPLHF.

This chain connects TRBV5-1 to TRBJ2-1, with 10 bases fitting TRBD2. J gave up 6 bases and V 5 bases, and 8 bases lay outside the gene matches. The CDR3 covers 15 residues. Germline CDR1 reads SGHRS; CDR2 reads YFSETQ. CDR3 in amino acids: CASRIAGGLGNEQFF. CDR3 DNA sequence: TGCGCCAGCAGGATAGCGGGGGGCCTGGGCAATGAGCAGTTCTTC.